What follows is one TCR beta chain and its context. Its target is not known. The data belong to a study of response to subunit inactivated influenza vaccine. Study-level points and caveats: Authors suggested seasonal influenza vaccinations each recruit few new T cells.

TCRdb redid the calling of the RT-PCR reads with MiXCR, one entry per CDR3 protein. Of roughly 650,000 distinct CDR3 sequences in the sample, 13% to 15% were seen once. The V gene's germline CDR1 is SNHLY and CDR2 FYNNEI. Trimming removed 6 bases from V and 4 bases from J, with 4 bases in between. This CDR3 comprises 11 residues. The genes are TRBV2 and TRBJ2-1; D unclear. The receptor was isolated from a man in his forties or fifties who received an inactivated influenza vaccine. The sample was PBMCs from blood, taken roughly 2 weeks before vaccination. In nucleotides, the CDR3 is TGTGCCAGCAGGATGTACAATGAGCAGTTCTTC. Its protein is CASRMYNEQFF.